Detailed here is one T cell receptor beta chain. CDR1 and CDR2 (germline): DFQATT, SNEGSKA (reference sequence). CDR3 size: 14 residues. The V gene lost 5 bases and the J gene lost 7 bases, with 21 bases spanning the gap. TCRdb independently ran MiXCR on the RT-PCR reads; one entry per CDR3 protein. The data contain about a million distinct CDR3 sequences, around 17% of them singletons. The sample originates from a study of patients and donors after allogeneic stem cell transplantation. This clonotype was sampled from a human donor who was either an allogeneic HSCT recipient or a stem cell or donor lymphocyte infusion donor (not recorded which). It is not recorded whose cells these are; they may come from a transplant donor. The V gene is TRBV20-1, the J gene TRBJ2-7, with a tentative D call TRBD2 (5 bases). Sample: blood, either unsorted or a sorted T cell fraction (not recorded which). CDR3 in DNA: TGCAGTGCTCAGAAACCGGGGTCCCCTGGGGAGCAGTACTTC. Translated, it gives CSAQKPGSPGEQYF.